A selection of T cell receptor beta chains follows, all from one sample in a study of blood T cell repertoires in COVID-19. Clones were read by immunoSEQ multiplex PCR, and TCRdb kept only the in-frame ones, dropping some. The sample lists a few hundred thousand clones, about 90% occurring once. The source material was peripheral blood. The receptor source for this set is a man aged 35-49 years with acute or convalescent COVID-19. Each CDR3 is given with its conserved first and last residue. The D gene is left open where the match is weak.

>TRBV4-3|TRBD1
CASSSGTGISYEQYF
>TRBV5-4|TRBD1
CASSLGDRANEQFF
>TRBV19|-
CASHENYGYTF
>TRBV27|-
CASKGTGYNSPLHF
>TRBV5-8|-
CASSSTRPAGAFF
>TRBV6-5|TRBD1
CASSYYLQGARYGYTF
>TRBV19|-
CASSSYGQLSNQPQHF
>TRBV4-1|-
CASSQITGISGSGDEQFF
>TRBV5-1|-
CASSLVFRGLDRRGYTF
>TRBV7-2|-
CASSLIGGGNTEAFF
>TRBV19|-
CASSTHRTVLAKNIQYF
>TRBV14|-
CASSQERSGNTIYF
>TRBV9|-
CASMDEVRGYTF
>TRBV18|TRBD1
CASSPGTGAGNTIYF
>TRBV9|-
CASSVFGSYNEQFF
>TRBV7-9|-
CASSRRADEQYF
>TRBV7-8|-
CASSPGAASYEQYF
>TRBV28|-
CASSRRHGTYNEQFF
>TRBV7-3|TRBD1
CASSRGQGADYGYTF
>TRBV10-3|-
CAISELRDQPQHF
>TRBV5-1|-
CASSLEGGTYEQYF
>TRBV7-6|-
CASSLDFNTGELFF
>TRBV5-6|TRBD1
CASSPRTGFGEKLFF
>TRBV6-5|-
CASSSNSPNTGELFF
>TRBV5-1|-
CATAVQPPGPPSENEKLFF
>TRBV28|TRBD1
CASSLDRAVGYTF
>TRBV7-9|TRBD2
CASSLGSGSVAGELFF
>TRBV7-3|TRBD2
CASSLTSTSVLFF
>TRBV27|TRBD1
CASSSRDRGGQDEAFF
>TRBV4-3|-
CASSQEGGTNEKLFF
>TRBV6-2/TRBV6-3|-
CASSYGPGTLTETQYF
>TRBV12-5|-
CASGLVLDRNNQPQHF
>TRBV11-3|-
CASSGGTEQETQYF
>TRBV2|-
CASSAQGPGVSNQPQHF
>TRBV28|TRBD1
CASSPGTGGFETQYF
>TRBV2|-
CASSGLGSYNSPLHF
>TRBV5-4|TRBD1
CASRFKQGENTEAFF
>TRBV9|TRBD2
CASTVGAGGYEQYF
>TRBV5-4|-
CASSSEPTGVEAFF
>TRBV5-1|TRBD1
CASSLGGTGRVNEQFF
>TRBV2|-
CASSERLYTNQPQHF
>TRBV19|-
CASTREEDGYTF
>TRBV3-1/TRBV3-2|-
CASSQGGRDTEAFF
>TRBV7-9|TRBD1
CASNTGDRGPEKLFF
>TRBV7-9|-
CASSMPGQSEQYF
>TRBV28|TRBD1
CASSSILTGTEDNEQFF
>TRBV2|TRBD1
CASSESLGQGALGYGYTF
>TRBV9|-
CASSVRGTAEISGANVLTF
>TRBV27|-
CASSLSGDQPQHF
>TRBV29-1|-
CSVKPGGGMHEQYF
>TRBV27|TRBD1
CASSAGRGHEKLFF
>TRBV30|-
CAWSGLNRVRQFF
>TRBV27|TRBD1
CASSLPGTGRETQYF
>TRBV9|TRBD1
CASSVLGQGSTGELFF
>TRBV3-1/TRBV3-2|TRBD1
CASSHPDRGPSPLHF
>TRBV6-6|TRBD2
CASSLTGTSGYNEQFF
>TRBV9|-
CASSPRSGVDTEAFF
>TRBV7-2|-
CASSLGQAYIDSPLHF
>TRBV27|-
CASSLNRGGNQPQHF